This is a list of T cell receptor beta chains from one sample in a study of cytomegalovirus exposure and HLA in healthy donors. The data were produced by immunoSEQ multiplex PCR, yet TCRdb's version contains in-frame clones alone and is incomplete. The sample lists 100,000 to 150,000 clones, around 78% occurring once. Sequencing input: PBMCs. These receptors originate from a man aged 35 to 55 in good health and CMV-seronegative. Both conserved end residues are part of each CDR3. A D gene is named only where the DNA matches it firmly. Only some rows state a clone size, as once, few, many or a class for expanded clones.

abundance | d_gene | j_gene | v_gene | CDR3aa | CDR3nt
NA | TRBD1 | TRBJ2-7 | TRBV4-1 | CASSQGEGASSYEQYF | TGCGCCAGCAGCCAAGGCGAGGGGGCGAGCTCCTACGAGCAGTACTTC
few | TRBD2 | TRBJ2-2 | TRBV7-7 | CASSSGGVESGELFF | TGTGCCAGCAGCTCCGGGGGGGTTGAATCCGGGGAGCTGTTTTTT
once | NA | TRBJ1-3 | TRBV6-6 | CASRPRGNTIYF | TGTGCCAGCAGGCCGAGAGGAAACACCATATATTTT
NA | TRBD1 | TRBJ2-7 | TRBV5-1 | CASSRGQGHEQYF | TGCGCCAGCAGCCGGGGACAGGGCCACGAGCAGTACTTC
NA | TRBD1 | TRBJ1-2 | TRBV5-8 | CASSLVGGGHGYTF | TGTGCCAGCAGCTTGGTAGGGGGCGGACATGGCTACACCTTC
NA | NA | TRBJ2-3 | TRBV19 | CASSIDGSGRTTDTQYF | TGTGCCAGTAGTATAGATGGATCTGGGCGGACTACAGATACGCAGTATTTT
NA | TRBD1 | TRBJ1-6 | TRBV9 | CASSDQTGRSPLHF | TGTGCCAGCAGCGACCAGACAGGGAGGTCACCCCTCCACTTT
NA | NA | TRBJ2-7 | TRBV27 | CASSSSGQTYEQYF | TGTGCCAGCAGTTCATCTGGACAGACCTACGAGCAGTACTTC
few | NA | TRBJ2-2 | TRBV28 | CVSGPTNTGELFF | TGTGTGAGCGGCCCCACGAACACCGGGGAGCTGTTTTTT
NA | NA | TRBJ2-3 | TRBV6-1 | CASSATPYSTDTQYF | TGTGCCAGCAGTGCCACGCCCTATAGCACAGATACGCAGTATTTT
NA | NA | TRBJ1-1 | TRBV19 | CASRQVNTEAFF | TGTGCCAGTAGACAGGTGAACACTGAAGCTTTCTTT
once | NA | TRBJ2-1 | TRBV27 | CASSTMETGTRRNNEQFF | TGTGCCAGCTCCACCATGGAGACCGGGACAAGGAGAAACAATGAGCAGTTCTTC
NA | NA | TRBJ2-7 | TRBV7-9 | CSSSLLRVAGVYEQYF | TGTTCCAGCAGCCTCCTTCGCGTGGCAGGCGTCTACGAGCAGTACTTC
NA | NA | TRBJ1-5 | TRBV7-8 | CASSPRQANSNQPQHF | TGTGCCAGCAGTCCCCGACAGGCTAATAGCAATCAGCCCCAGCATTTT
NA | TRBD1 | TRBJ1-2 | TRBV7-9 | CASSSTGLGYTF | TGTGCCAGCAGCTCGACAGGGTTAGGCTACACCTTC
NA | NA | TRBJ2-1 | TRBV5-6 | CASSANNEQFF | TGTGCCAGCAGCGCTAACAATGAGCAGTTCTTC
NA | NA | TRBJ2-7 | TRBV5-6 | CASSLRGGSYEQYF | TGTGCCAGCAGCTTGAGAGGGGGCTCCTACGAGCAGTACTTC
NA | NA | TRBJ2-5 | TRBV19 | CASSQTPPGETQYF | TGTGCCAGTAGTCAAACTCCACCGGGGGAGACCCAGTACTTC
NA | NA | TRBJ2-6 | TRBV19 | CASRRGTGANVLTF | TGTGCCAGTAGGCGGGGAACTGGGGCCAACGTCCTGACTTTC
NA | NA | TRBJ1-1 | TRBV11-2 | CASSLQANTEAFF | TGTGCCAGCAGCCTACAGGCGAACACTGAAGCTTTCTTT
NA | NA | TRBJ1-4 | TRBV6-5 | CASSYSLSSGEKLFF | TGTGCCAGCAGTTACTCGCTAAGCTCGGGAGAAAAACTGTTTTTT
NA | NA | TRBJ2-5 | TRBV7-3 | CASSPGGWGETQYF | TGTGCCAGCAGCCCCGGGGGTTGGGGAGAGACCCAGTACTTC
NA | NA | TRBJ1-2 | TRBV28 | CASSLGTTANYGYTF | TGTGCCAGCAGTTTAGGGACAACAGCTAACTATGGCTACACCTTC
NA | TRBD2 | TRBJ2-1 | TRBV27 | CASRPWSGGAANNEQFF | TGTGCCAGCAGACCCTGGAGCGGGGGGGCCGCGAACAATGAGCAGTTCTTC
NA | TRBD2 | TRBJ2-7 | TRBV7-2 | CASSYGGAYEQYF | TGTGCCAGCAGCTATGGGGGGGCCTACGAGCAGTACTTC
NA | NA | TRBJ2-3 | TRBV4-3 | CASSQGLAGSADTQYF | TGCGCCAGCAGCCAAGGCCTGGCGGGGAGTGCAGATACGCAGTATTTT
NA | TRBD1 | TRBJ1-6 | TRBV4-2 | CASSQASGMDRANSPLHF | TGTGCCAGCAGCCAAGCTAGCGGAATGGACAGGGCCAATTCACCCCTCCACTTT
NA | TRBD2 | TRBJ2-1 | TRBV7-6 | CASGLLAVRDNEQFF | TGTGCCAGCGGCCTACTAGCGGTGCGGGACAATGAGCAGTTCTTC
NA | NA | TRBJ2-1 | TRBV27 | CASSPGANEQFF | TGTGCCAGCAGTCCGGGAGCCAATGAGCAGTTCTTC
few | TRBD1 | TRBJ1-5 | TRBV7-9 | CASSTGQGDQPQHF | TGTGCCAGCAGCACCGGACAGGGAGACCAGCCCCAGCATTTT
NA | NA | TRBJ2-4 | TRBV5-1 | CASSLAETAKNSQYF | TGCGCCAGCAGCTTGGCCGAGACAGCCAAAAACAGTCAGTACTTC
NA | NA | TRBJ2-7 | TRBV27 | CASSLANRRSSYEQYF | TGTGCCAGCAGTTTAGCGAACAGGCGGAGCTCCTACGAGCAGTACTTC
few | TRBD1 | TRBJ2-5 | TRBV18 | CASSPPGQGTRETQYF | TGTGCCAGCTCACCACCGGGACAGGGGACGAGAGAGACCCAGTACTTC
NA | NA | TRBJ1-1 | TRBV4-1 | CASSQVGRGTDTEAFF | TGCGCCAGCAGCCAAGTCGGCAGAGGGACTGACACTGAAGCTTTCTTT
NA | TRBD1 | TRBJ1-2 | TRBV27 | CASSSSDRVKGYTF | TGTGCCAGCAGCTCCTCGGACAGGGTTAAAGGCTACACCTTC
once | TRBD1 | TRBJ1-2 | TRBV5-1 | CASSFGDRVGYGYTF | TGCGCCAGCAGCTTCGGGGACAGGGTGGGCTATGGCTACACCTTC
NA | TRBD2 | TRBJ2-1 | TRBV2 | CASSVWLTSGGTNEQFF | TGTGCCAGCAGCGTCTGGCTGACTAGCGGGGGGACTAATGAGCAGTTCTTC
NA | TRBD1 | TRBJ2-7 | TRBV30 | CAWRVRSGQGASYEQYF | TGTGCCTGGAGGGTAAGGTCCGGACAGGGGGCCTCCTACGAGCAGTACTTC
few | TRBD1 | TRBJ1-5 | TRBV6-4 | CASSAEGTGVGPQHF | TGTGCCAGCTCAGCCGAAGGGACAGGGGTTGGCCCCCAGCATTTT
NA | TRBD1 | TRBJ1-4 | TRBV29-1 | CSVETGFGEKLFF | TGCAGCGTAGAGACAGGGTTTGGGGAAAAACTGTTTTTT
NA | TRBD1 | TRBJ1-5 | TRBV28 | CASAGTVNQPQHF | TGTGCCAGTGCCGGGACAGTAAATCAGCCCCAGCATTTT
NA | NA | TRBJ1-4 | TRBV4-3 | CASSLDTVNEKLFF | TGCGCCAGCAGTCTGGACACAGTTAATGAAAAACTGTTTTTT
NA | TRBD1 | TRBJ2-2 | TRBV7-8 | CASSLGQGANTGELFF | TGTGCCAGCAGCTTAGGACAGGGAGCGAACACCGGGGAGCTGTTTTTT
NA | NA | TRBJ2-7 | TRBV5-6 | CASSLGVPYEQYF | TGTGCCAGCAGCTTGGGCGTTCCCTACGAGCAGTACTTC
NA | NA | TRBJ1-4 | TRBV6-1 | CASRMVGGGGGKLFF | TGTGCCAGCAGAATGGTGGGGGGGGGAGGCGGAAAACTGTTTTTT
NA | TRBD1 | TRBJ1-6 | TRBV5-4 | CASSLGDRENSPLHF | TGTGCCAGCAGCTTAGGGGACAGAGAGAATTCACCCCTCCACTTT
NA | TRBD2 | TRBJ2-7 | TRBV7-8 | CASSSPSGERDEQYF | TGTGCCAGCAGCTCCCCTAGCGGGGAGCGGGACGAGCAGTACTTC